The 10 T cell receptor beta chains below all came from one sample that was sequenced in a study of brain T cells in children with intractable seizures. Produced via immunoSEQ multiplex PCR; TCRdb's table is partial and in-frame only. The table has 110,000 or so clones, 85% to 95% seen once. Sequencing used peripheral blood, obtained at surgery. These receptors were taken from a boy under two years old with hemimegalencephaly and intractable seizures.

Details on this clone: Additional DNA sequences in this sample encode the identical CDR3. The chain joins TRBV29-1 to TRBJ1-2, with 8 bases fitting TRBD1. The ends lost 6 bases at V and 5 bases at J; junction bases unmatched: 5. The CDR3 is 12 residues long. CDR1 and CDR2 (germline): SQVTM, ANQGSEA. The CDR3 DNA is TGCAGCGTCGGTACAGGGGGGTATGGCTACACCTTC. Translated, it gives CSVGTGGYGYTF. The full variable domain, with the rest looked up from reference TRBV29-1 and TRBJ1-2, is SAVISQKPSRDICQRGTSLTIQCQVDSQVTMMFWYRQQPGQSLTLIATANQGSEATYESGFVIDKFPISRPNLTFSTLTVSNMSPEDSSIYLCSVGTGGYGYTFGSGTRLTVV.

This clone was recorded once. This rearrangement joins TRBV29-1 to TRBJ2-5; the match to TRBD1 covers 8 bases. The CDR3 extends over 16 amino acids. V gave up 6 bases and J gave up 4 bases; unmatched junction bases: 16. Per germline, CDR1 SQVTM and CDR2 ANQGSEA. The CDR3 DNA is TGCAGCGTGGACCGATGGGACAGGCCGATCGGAGAGACCCAGTACTTC. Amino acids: CSVDRWDRPIGETQYF.

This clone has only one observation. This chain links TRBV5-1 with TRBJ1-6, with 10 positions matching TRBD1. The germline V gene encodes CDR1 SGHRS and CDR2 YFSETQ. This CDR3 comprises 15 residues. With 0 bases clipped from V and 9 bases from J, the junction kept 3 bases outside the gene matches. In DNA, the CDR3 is TGCGCCAGCAGCTTGGCCGACAGGGGGCGTTCACCCCTCCACTTT. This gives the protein CASSLADRGRSPLHF. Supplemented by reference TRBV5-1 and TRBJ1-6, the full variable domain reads KAGVTQTPRYLIKTRGQQVTLSCSPISGHRSVSWYQQTPGQGLQFLFEYFSETQRNKGNFPGRFSGRQFSNSRSEMNVSTLELGDSALYLCASSLADRGRSPLHFGNGTRLTVT.

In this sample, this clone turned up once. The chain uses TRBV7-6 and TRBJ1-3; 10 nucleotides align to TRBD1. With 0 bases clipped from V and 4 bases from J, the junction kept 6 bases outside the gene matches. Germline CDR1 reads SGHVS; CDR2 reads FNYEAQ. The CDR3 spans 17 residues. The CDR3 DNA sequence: TGTGCCAGCAGCTTAGCTTCCGGGACAGGGGTAGGAAACACCATATATTTT. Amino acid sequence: CASSLASGTGVGNTIYF.

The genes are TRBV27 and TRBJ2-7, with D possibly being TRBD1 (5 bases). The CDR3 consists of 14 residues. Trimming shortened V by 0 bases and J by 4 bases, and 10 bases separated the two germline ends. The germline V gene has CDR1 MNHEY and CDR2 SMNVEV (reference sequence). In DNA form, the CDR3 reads TGTGCCAGCAGTTTATCGTGGGGCGGTTACGAGCAGTACTTC. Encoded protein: CASSLSWGGYEQYF.

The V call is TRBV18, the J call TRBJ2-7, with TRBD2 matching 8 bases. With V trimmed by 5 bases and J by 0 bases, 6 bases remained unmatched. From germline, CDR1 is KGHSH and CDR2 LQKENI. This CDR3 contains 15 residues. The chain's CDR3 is CASSSLAGNSYEQYF. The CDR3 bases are TGTGCCAGCTCATCCTTAGCGGGGAACTCCTACGAGCAGTACTTC. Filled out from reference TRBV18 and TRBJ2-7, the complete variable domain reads NAGVMQNPRHLVRRRGQEARLRCSPMKGHSHVYWYRQLPEEGLKFMVYLQKENIIDESGMPKERFSAEFPKEGPSILRIQQVVRGDSAAYFCASSSLAGNSYEQYFGPGTRLTVT.

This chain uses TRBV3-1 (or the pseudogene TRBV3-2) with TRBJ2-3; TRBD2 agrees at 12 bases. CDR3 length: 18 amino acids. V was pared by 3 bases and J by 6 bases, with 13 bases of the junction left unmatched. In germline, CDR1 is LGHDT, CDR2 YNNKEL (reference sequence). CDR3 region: CASSHQSLAGGPLDTQYF. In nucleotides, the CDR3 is TGTGCCAGCAGCCATCAATCGCTAGCGGGAGGGCCCTTGGATACGCAGTATTTT.

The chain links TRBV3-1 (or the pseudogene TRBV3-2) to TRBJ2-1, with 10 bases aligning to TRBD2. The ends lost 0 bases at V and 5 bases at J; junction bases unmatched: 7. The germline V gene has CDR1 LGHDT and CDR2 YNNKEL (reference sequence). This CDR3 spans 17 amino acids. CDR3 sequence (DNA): TGTGCCAGCAGCCAAGAAAGGCTAGCGGGAGCCCACAATGAGCAGTTCTTC. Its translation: CASSQERLAGAHNEQFF.

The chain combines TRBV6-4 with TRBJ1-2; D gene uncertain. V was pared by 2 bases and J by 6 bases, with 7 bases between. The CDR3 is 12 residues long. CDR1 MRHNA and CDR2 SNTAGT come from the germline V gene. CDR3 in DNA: TGTGCCAGCAGTGACAGGGATCATGGCTACACCTTC. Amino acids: CASSDRDHGYTF.

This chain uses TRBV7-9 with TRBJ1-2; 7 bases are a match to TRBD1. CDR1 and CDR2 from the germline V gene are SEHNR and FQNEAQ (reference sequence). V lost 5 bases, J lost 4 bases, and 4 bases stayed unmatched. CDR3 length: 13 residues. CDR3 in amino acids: CASSPTGPYGYTF. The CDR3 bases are TGTGCCAGCAGCCCGACAGGGCCCTATGGCTACACCTTC.